The 20 T cell receptor beta chains reported below all come from one sample, sequenced in a study of blood T cell repertoires in COVID-19. Produced via immunoSEQ multiplex PCR; TCRdb's table is partial and in-frame only. The sample has about 200,000 clones, around nine tenths seen once. Input material: peripheral blood. These receptors were collected from a man aged 45 to 65 with COVID-19, enrolled during active disease.

This chain joins TRBV6-5 and TRBJ2-7, with 12 bases lining up with TRBD1. CDR3 length equals 15 residues. The V gene's germline CDR1 is MNHEY and CDR2 SVGAGI. The trim removed 4 bases at V and 7 bases at J, leaving 8 bases unmatched. In DNA, the CDR3 is TGTGCCAGCAGTTCCCGGGACAGGGGGCATCGGGAGCAGTACTTC. It codes for CASSSRDRGHREQYF.

J is TRBJ2-1 and V is TRBV7-3; 10 bases fit TRBD2. Per germline, CDR1 SGHTA and CDR2 FQGTGA. J gave up 6 bases and V 3 bases, and 2 bases lay outside the gene matches. This CDR3 has 14 amino acids. The CDR3 is CASSFGTSVNEQFF. The CDR3 nucleotides are TGTGCCAGCAGCTTCGGGACTAGCGTCAATGAGCAGTTCTTC.

The chain combines TRBV28 with TRBJ2-7, with 10 bases matching TRBD2. Germline-derived CDR1 and CDR2 are MDHEN and SYDVKM. The V segment lost 6 bases and the J segment 7 bases; nucleotides outside the gene matches: 6. CDR3 length: 13 amino acids. In DNA form, the CDR3 reads TGTGCCAGCAGACGGACTAGCGGAGGGGAGCAGTACTTC. Translation: CASRRTSGGEQYF.

The chain has TRBV7-9 and TRBJ1-2, with 7 bases aligning to TRBD1. Germline values: CDR1 SEHNR, CDR2 FQNEAQ (reference sequence). The CDR3 contains 15 residues. Losses at the gene ends were 5 bases for V and 2 bases for J; bases not matched to a gene: 8. The CDR3 DNA is TGTGCCAGCAGCCCGCCGACAGGGCAGAACTATGGCTACACCTTC. Translated: CASSPPTGQNYGYTF.

This clone has just one count. The chain uses TRBV3-1 (or the pseudogene TRBV3-2) and TRBJ2-3; a possible D gene is TRBD2 (7 bases). Trimming left V 1 base short and J 7 bases short, with 18 bases between. The CDR3 has 16 amino acids. Germline V gene lookup returns CDR1 LGHDT and CDR2 YNNKEL (reference sequence). The CDR3 region has the DNA TGTGCCAGCAGCCAAGTTGTGTCGGGGGGCCATCATACGCAGTATTTT. Its protein is CASSQVVSGGHHTQYF.

The chain is built from TRBV5-1 and TRBJ2-7, with 7 bases identical to TRBD2. The CDR3 consists of 13 residues. V lost 0 bases and J lost 3; bases outside the gene matches: 0. The germline V gene has CDR1 SGHRS and CDR2 YFSETQ. CDR3 DNA sequence: TGCGCCAGCAGCTTGGGGGACTACTACGAGCAGTACTTC. It yields the protein CASSLGDYYEQYF.

The chain combines TRBV21-1 with TRBJ2-5; the tabulated D call, TRBD1, remains unverified against the DNA. TRBV21-1 is a documented pseudogene. CDR3 length equals 16 residues. For the CDR3, the DNA is TGTGCCAGCAGCAAAGCGAAGAGGGACAGGGAGGAGACCCAGTACTTC. Encoded protein: CASSKAKRDREETQYF.

The V call is TRBV7-2, the J call TRBJ2-2; 13 nucleotides align to TRBD2. V lost 4 bases and J lost 7; bases outside the gene matches: 3. In germline, CDR1 is SGHTA, CDR2 FQGNSA. The CDR3 length is 15 residues. The CDR3 DNA is TGTGCCAGCAGCTCCACTAGCGGGGGGGGCGGGGAGCTGTTTTTT. Protein sequence: CASSSTSGGGGELFF.

The rearrangement links TRBV29-1 to TRBJ2-3; D is possibly TRBD2 (6 bases). The CDR3 consists of 11 residues. Germline lookup yields CDR1 SQVTM and CDR2 ANQGSEA. V lost 5 bases and J 6 bases, leaving 9 bases between the germline ends. The CDR3 sequence: CSVSSDDTQYF. The CDR3 DNA reads TGCAGCGTTTCTAGCGATGATACGCAGTATTTT.

The count of this clone is one. V gene TRBV5-1 combines with J gene TRBJ2-1; 7 positions match TRBD1. There are 17 residues in the CDR3. Germline V gene lookup returns CDR1 SGHRS and CDR2 YFSETQ. V lost 6 bases, J lost 5 bases, and 17 bases stayed unmatched. The CDR3 loop is CASTSSSAGGTDNEQFF. CDR3 DNA sequence: TGCGCCAGCACCTCCTCTTCGGCAGGGGGTACTGACAATGAGCAGTTCTTC.

This clone was picked up a small number of times. The rearrangement joins TRBV7-9 to TRBJ2-7; TRBD1 agrees at 7 bases. Germline CDR1 and CDR2: SEHNR and FQNEAQ (reference sequence). Trimming removed 1 base from V and 7 bases from J; junction bases left unmatched: 7. CDR3 length equals 14 residues. DNA of the CDR3: TGTGCCAGCAGCTTAGATGGGACAGACCAGGAGCAGTACTTC. This codes for CASSLDGTDQEQYF.

The chain combines TRBV19 with TRBJ1-1; the match to TRBD1 covers 7 bases. In germline, CDR1 is LNHDA, CDR2 SQIVND (reference sequence). The trim removed 1 base at V and 4 bases at J, leaving 3 bases unmatched. CDR3 size: 14 residues. The CDR3, as DNA: TGTGCCAGTAGTATAGGGGCAGGGGGCACTGAAGCTTTCTTT. Protein product: CASSIGAGGTEAFF.

This clone was observed a single time. The chain uses TRBV12-3 or TRBV12-4 and TRBJ1-1; D is uncertain. With 6 bases removed from V and 2 bases from J, the gap between germline ends came to 7 bases. The CDR3 contains 12 residues. CDR3 in amino acids: CASSPVNTEAFF. CDR3 bases: TGTGCCAGCAGCCCGGTCAACACTGAAGCTTTCTTT.

This clone has a handful of counts. V usage is TRBV6-2 or TRBV6-3 and J usage is TRBJ2-7; 10 nucleotides agree with TRBD2. J was trimmed by 3 bases and V by 0 bases; bases with no gene match: 2. The CDR3 is 15 residues long. CDR1 is MNHEY and CDR2 is SVGEGT in the germline V gene. DNA of the CDR3: TGTGCCAGCAGTTACTCGGCTAGCGGGAGCTACGAGCAGTACTTC. It encodes CASSYSASGSYEQYF.

The rearrangement joins TRBV5-4 to TRBJ2-1, with a weak D call TRBD1 (5 bases). The V and J ends lost 2 bases and 10 bases respectively, with 16 bases between them. The CDR3 sequence is 14 residues long. Germline V lookup: CDR1 SGHNT, CDR2 YYREEE (reference sequence). Written as DNA, the CDR3 is TGTGCCAGCAGCTTACGGCTGCCTCAGGGAGAGCAGTTCTTC. Its protein product is CASSLRLPQGEQFF.

The V gene is TRBV5-1, the J gene TRBJ1-4; 8 bases fit TRBD1. CDR3 size: 15 residues. The germline V gene encodes CDR1 SGHRS and CDR2 YFSETQ. Trimming at V came to 4 bases and at J to 3 bases, leaving 5 bases not matched to a gene. Here the CDR3 reads CASSDGTGANEKLFF. The DNA for the CDR3 is TGCGCCAGCAGCGACGGGACAGGTGCTAATGAAAAACTGTTTTTT.

The chain joins TRBV2 to TRBJ2-6; 12 nucleotides agree with TRBD1. Germline V gives CDR1 SNHLY, CDR2 FYNNEI. The CDR3 contains 17 residues. The V and J ends lost 7 bases and 4 bases, in that order; junction bases with no gene match: 8. The DNA for the CDR3 is TGTGCCAGCAACACGGGACAGGGGGCAGGCGGGGCCAACGTCCTGACTTTC. Translation gives CASNTGQGAGGANVLTF.

V usage is TRBV5-4 and J usage is TRBJ2-3; TRBD2 matches 11 bases. Trimming at V came to 3 bases and at J to 4 bases, leaving 10 bases not matched to a gene. This CDR3 is 17 amino acids long. Germline V gives CDR1 SGHNT, CDR2 YYREEE (reference sequence). This chain's CDR3 is CASSSATSGSFSDTQYF. The CDR3 bases are TGTGCCAGCAGCTCAGCCACTAGCGGGAGTTTTTCAGATACGCAGTATTTT.

The CDR3 loop is CATSRDQVGLAGGLDTQYF. DNA of the CDR3: TGTGCCACCAGCAGAGATCAAGTAGGACTAGCGGGAGGGTTAGATACGCAGTATTTT. The chain links TRBV15 to TRBJ2-3, with 15 bases matching TRBD2. CDR3 length equals 19 residues. Germline trimming cut 0 bases from V and 5 bases from J; bases unmatched to any gene: 9. Per the germline V gene, CDR1 is LNHNV and CDR2 is YYDKDF (reference sequence).

The V gene is TRBV7-6, the J gene TRBJ2-3; D gene uncertain. The germline gives CDR1 SGHVS, CDR2 FNYEAQ. The CDR3 loop spans 12 amino acids. Trimming cost V 5 bases and J 6 bases, with 9 bases left between them. Here the CDR3 DNA reads TGTGCCAGCAGCCCAGGTCGGGATACGCAGTATTTT. Translating gives CASSPGRDTQYF.